The entry below describes one TCR beta chain. Its target is unknown. The data were obtained in a study of T cell repertoires in cytomegalovirus infection. As for the study in general: From public TCR beta signatures came an indication of both CMV infection and matching HLA type.

Via MiXCR, TCRdb re-called the reads, giving one row per CDR3 protein. The sample lists more than 400,000 distinct CDR3 sequences; 26% were seen once. The CDR3 is made up of 17 amino acids. Germline values: CDR1 LGHNA, CDR2 YSLEER. Trimming removed 0 bases at V and 1 base at J, with 14 bases between. Study results and limitations: Identification of carriers of CMV plus the relevant HLA was performed using cumulative public TCR beta family frequency. HLA-C-restricted CMV clonotypes gave the most frequent clonotype in two of eight donors.

The source is a human donor in good health (CMV status not recorded). Some clones in this sample may be carry-over from other donors' samples. The source material was PBMCs. The chain combines TRBV4-3 with TRBJ2-3; D is perhaps TRBD1 (5 bases). The CDR3 loop is CASSQDGFEGGTDTQYF. The CDR3 nucleotides read TGCGCCAGCAGCCAAGATGGGTTTGAAGGGGGCACAGATACGCAGTATTTT.